The present TCR beta chain was sequenced within a study of Ad26.COV2.S vaccination and SARS-CoV-2 variants. Notes on the study in general: Vaccinated and placebo-treated recipients had similar non-spike TCR breadth. Responses of T cells in total may have been underestimated by the TCR breadth and depth analyses.

V was trimmed by 7 bases and J by 2 bases, leaving 9 bases between them. Germline CDR1 is LNHDA and CDR2 is SQIVND (reference sequence). The length of the CDR3 is 13 residues. TCRdb's table, derived via immunoSEQ multiplex PCR, lists solely in-frame clones and lacks some. The data hold 250,000 to 300,000 clones, with about 89% observed a single time. In its sample, this clone was seen a few times. The antigen is unknown. Indicated treatment: around 19 received Ad26.COV2.S at low or high dose, single or two shots; roughly five received placebo; per-sample allocation not given. The samples date from day 63 after the first vaccine or placebo injection. The shot given was an Ad26 vector that makes Wuhan-strain SARS-CoV-2 spike.

This material consisted of peripheral blood, taken in a trial of Ad26.COV2.S vaccine versus placebo. The chain combines TRBV19 with TRBJ1-5, with a weak D call TRBD1 (5 bases). The TCR was taken from a person aged 18 to 59 who received the Ad26.COV2.S COVID-19 vaccine or a placebo. CDR3 bases: TGTGCCAGTACCAGGGAGGGCAATCAGCCCCAGCATTTT. It specifies CASTREGNQPQHF.